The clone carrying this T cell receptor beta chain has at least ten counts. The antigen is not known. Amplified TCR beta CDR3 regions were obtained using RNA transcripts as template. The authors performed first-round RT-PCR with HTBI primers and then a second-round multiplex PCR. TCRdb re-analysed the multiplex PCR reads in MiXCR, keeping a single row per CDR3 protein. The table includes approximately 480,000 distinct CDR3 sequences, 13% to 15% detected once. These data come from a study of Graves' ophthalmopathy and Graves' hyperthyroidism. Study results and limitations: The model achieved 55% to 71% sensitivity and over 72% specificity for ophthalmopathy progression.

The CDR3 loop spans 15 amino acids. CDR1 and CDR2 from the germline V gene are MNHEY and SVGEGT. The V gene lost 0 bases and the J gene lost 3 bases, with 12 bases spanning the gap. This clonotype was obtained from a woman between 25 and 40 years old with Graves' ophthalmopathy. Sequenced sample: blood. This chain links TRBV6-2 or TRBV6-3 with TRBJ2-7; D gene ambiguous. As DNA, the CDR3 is TGTGCCAGCAGTTACTCCTTTGACACGTACTACGAGCAGTACTTC. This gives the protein CASSYSFDTYYEQYF.